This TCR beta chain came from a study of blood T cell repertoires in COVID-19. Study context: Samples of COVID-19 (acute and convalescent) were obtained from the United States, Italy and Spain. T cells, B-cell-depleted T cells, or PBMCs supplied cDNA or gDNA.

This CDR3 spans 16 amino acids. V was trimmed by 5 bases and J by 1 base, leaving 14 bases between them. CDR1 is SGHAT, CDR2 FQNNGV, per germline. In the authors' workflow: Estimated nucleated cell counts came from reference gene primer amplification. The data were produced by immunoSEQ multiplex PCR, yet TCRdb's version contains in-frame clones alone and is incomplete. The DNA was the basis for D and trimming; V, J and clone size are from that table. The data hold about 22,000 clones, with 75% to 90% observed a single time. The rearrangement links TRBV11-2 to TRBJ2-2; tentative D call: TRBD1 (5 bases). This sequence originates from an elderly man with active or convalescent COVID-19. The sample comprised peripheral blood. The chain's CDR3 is CASSQRQGWNTGELFF. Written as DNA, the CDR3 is TGTGCCAGCAGCCAGAGGCAGGGATGGAACACCGGGGAGCTGTTTTTT.